The rows below give T cell receptor beta chains drawn from one sample of a study of T cells in Graves' hyperthyroidism and ophthalmopathy. TCRdb recomputed calls from the multiplex PCR reads with MiXCR, one row per CDR3 protein. The table has around 250,000 distinct CDR3 sequences, 16% seen once. Sequencing was performed on blood. Source of these receptors: a woman in her late teens or twenties with Graves' ophthalmopathy. Each CDR3 is given with its conserved first and last residue. A D gene is named only where the DNA matches it firmly. Clone size is given for some rows only: seen once, a few or many times, or a class if the clone is expanded.

TRBJ2-2,TRBV5-4,few,.,13,CASSRQDTGELFF,TGTGCCAGCAGCCGACAGGATACCGGGGAGCTGTTTTTT
TRBJ2-7,TRBV11-2,.,TRBD1,13,CASSPGTGREQYF,TGTGCCAGCAGCCCAGGGACAGGGCGTGAACAGTACTTC
TRBJ1-1,TRBV12-5,many,.,14,CASGLPTVNTEAFF,TGTGCTAGTGGTTTGCCGACTGTAAACACTGAAGCTTTCTTT
TRBJ2-1,TRBV6-6,.,.,19,CASSYSSGFRAGSYNEQFF,TGTGCCAGCAGTTACTCGAGTGGATTTCGAGCGGGTAGCTACAATGAGCAGTTCTTC
TRBJ2-3,TRBV6-1,many,.,14,CASSSEGVVGTQYF,TGTGCCAGCTCTAGCGAAGGGGTGGTTGGTACGCAGTATTTT
TRBJ2-7,TRBV28,.,.,15,CASSSQGMSSYEQYF,TGTGCCAGCAGTTCCCAGGGTATGAGCTCCTACGAGCAGTACTTC
TRBJ2-1,TRBV20-1,.,TRBD1,16,CSASILQGLSYNEQFF,TGCAGTGCTAGTATTTTACAGGGGCTCTCCTACAATGAGCAGTTCTTC
TRBJ1-3,TRBV29-1,many,.,12,CSVDTGSGTIYF,TGCAGCGTGGATACAGGGAGCGGCACCATATATTTT
TRBJ2-7,TRBV28,many,.,13,CASTLRAVYEQYF,TGTGCCAGCACCCTCCGGGCCGTCTACGAGCAGTACTTC
TRBJ2-2,TRBV5-4,few,.,15,CASSYRGAVDGELFF,TGTGCCAGCAGCTACCGGGGGGCCGTAGACGGGGAGCTGTTTTTT
TRBJ1-6,TRBV19,many,TRBD1,12,CASRTGGSPLHF,TGTGCCAGTCGGACAGGGGGTTCACCCCTCCACTTT
TRBJ2-1,TRBV12-3/TRBV12-4,many,TRBD2,14,CASSLERGGEEQFF,TGTGCCAGCAGTTTAGAACGGGGGGGAGAGGAGCAGTTCTTC
TRBJ2-1,TRBV20-1,many,TRBD1,12,CSAKTGYNEQFF,TGCAGTGCGAAGACAGGGTACAATGAGCAGTTCTTC
TRBJ1-1,TRBV11-2,many,TRBD1,14,CASSLGIDRAGAFF,TGTGCCAGCAGCTTAGGGATCGACAGGGCAGGCGCTTTCTTT
TRBJ2-3,TRBV9,many,.,17,CASSVARDGHGTDTQYF,TGTGCCAGCAGCGTAGCGCGGGACGGCCACGGCACAGATACGCAGTATTTT
TRBJ1-1,TRBV6-2/TRBV6-3,many,.,13,CASSYQGTTEAFF,TGTGCCAGCAGTTACCAGGGAACCACTGAAGCTTTCTTT